This T cell receptor (beta chain) is from a study of T cells in Graves' hyperthyroidism and ophthalmopathy. Template material for amplifying TCR beta CDR3 regions consisted of RNA transcripts. In the first-round RT-PCR of the TCR CDR3, the HTBI primer set was used. Each CDR3 protein is one row after TCRdb ran MiXCR on the multiplex PCR reads. This sample has about 770,000 distinct CDR3 sequences, with around 20% found just once. Cells are PBMCs isolated from around 10 ml of fresh blood. Remarks on this clonotype: The antigen is unknown.

The CDR3 has 14 amino acids. Germline V gene lookup returns CDR1 LGHDT and CDR2 YNNKEL (reference sequence). V dropped 7 bases and J dropped 0 bases, with 10 bases sitting between them. Study findings and constraints: The model forecast ophthalmopathy, anticipating it by a median around 6.4 months before onset.

The chain employs TRBV3-1 and TRBJ2-1, with D maybe TRBD2 (5 bases). Sequences were obtained from blood. This TCR derives from a woman in her fifties or sixties with Graves' hyperthyroidism that later progressed to Graves' ophthalmopathy. CDR3: CASTRDYSYNEQFF. DNA for the CDR3: TGTGCCAGCACCCGAGACTACTCCTACAATGAGCAGTTCTTC.